What follows are 17 T cell receptor beta chains derived from one specimen sequenced in a study of T cell changes during pregnancy in multiple sclerosis. Measured with immunoSEQ multiplex PCR; TCRdb has only the in-frame clones, and not every one. The sample has about 43,000 clones, roughly nine tenths seen once. Sequencing used peripheral blood, obtained in the second trimester of pregnancy. Every receptor here comes from a female donor in good health, enrolled as a control in a pregnancy study.

This clone was observed a few times. The V and J genes are TRBV6-5 and TRBJ1-2; unclear D gene. From germline, CDR1 is MNHEY and CDR2 SVGAGI. Trimming removed 0 bases from V and 8 bases from J, with 7 bases in between. The CDR3 runs to 12 residues. CDR3 sequence (DNA): TGTGCCAGCAGTTACTCCGAGGGAGGCTACACCTTC. This translates into CASSYSEGGYTF.

This sequence joins TRBV19 and TRBJ1-4; 7 bases match TRBD1. CDR3 length equals 16 residues. The J segment lost 6 bases and the V segment lost 1 base, leaving 8 bases of the junction unmatched. Germline values: CDR1 LNHDA, CDR2 SQIVND (reference sequence). The DNA of the CDR3 is TGTGCCAGTAGTATAGTCCGGACAGGTGTAGATGAAAAACTGTTTTTT. It encodes CASSIVRTGVDEKLFF. Filled out from reference TRBV19 and TRBJ1-4, the complete variable domain reads DGGITQSPKYLFRKEGQNVTLSCEQNLNHDAMYWYRQDPGQGLRLIYYSQIVNDFQKGDIAEGYSVSREKKESFPLTVTSAQKNPTAFYLCASSIVRTGVDEKLFFGSGTQLSVL.

The V and J genes are TRBV7-9 and TRBJ2-1; 8 bases are shared with TRBD2. The trim removed 8 bases at V and 3 bases at J, leaving 3 bases unmatched. Germline values: CDR1 SEHNR, CDR2 FQNEAQ (reference sequence). This CDR3 is built from 13 residues. The CDR3 spells CASDGTSYNEQFF. CDR3 sequence (DNA): TGTGCCAGCGATGGGACTAGCTACAATGAGCAGTTCTTC.

The CDR3 DNA reads as TGTGCCAGCTCGGGGACAGCGAACACTGAAGCTTTCTTT. This gives the protein CASSGTANTEAFF. The V gene is TRBV18, the J gene TRBJ1-1, with 7 bases matching TRBD1. J gave up 1 base and V 6 bases, and 2 bases lay outside the gene matches. CDR3 size: 13 residues. Germline V gives CDR1 KGHSH, CDR2 LQKENI.

This clone was seen a handful of times. The J gene is TRBJ2-3, the V gene TRBV4-2, with TRBD2 matching over 12 bases. V lost 3 bases, J lost 4 bases, and 14 bases stayed unmatched. This CDR3 comprises 19 residues. The germline gives CDR1 LGHNA, CDR2 YNFKEQ. The CDR3 protein is CASSHLTGLAGGSPDTQYF. The CDR3 coding sequence is TGTGCCAGCAGCCACCTCACCGGGCTAGCGGGAGGGTCCCCAGATACGCAGTATTTT.

CDR3 protein: CASSLGGLYGYTF. CDR3 nucleotides: TGTGCCAGCAGCCTCGGGGGGCTCTATGGCTACACCTTC. The V call is TRBV7-9, the J call TRBJ1-2; TRBD1 might be the D (6 bases). Trimming cost V 5 bases and J 4 bases, with 11 bases left between them. Germline V gene lookup returns CDR1 SEHNR and CDR2 FQNEAQ (reference sequence). The CDR3 totals 13 residues. Variable domain in full (rest from reference TRBV7-9 and TRBJ1-2): DTGVSQNPRHKITKRGQNVTFRCDPISEHNRLYWYRQTLGQGPEFLTYFQNEAQLEKSRLLSDRFSAERPKGSFSTLEIQRTEQGDSAMYLCASSLGGLYGYTFGSGTRLTVV.

The chain's CDR3 is CASSAQGGLYNEQFF. The CDR3 DNA sequence: TGTGCCAGTAGTGCGCAGGGTGGGCTCTACAATGAGCAGTTCTTC. The V call is TRBV19, the J call TRBJ2-1; the D gene is possibly TRBD1 (5 bases). Germline V gives CDR1 LNHDA, CDR2 SQIVND (reference sequence). The CDR3 is 15 residues long. V was trimmed by 5 bases and J by 3 bases, leaving 14 bases between them.

The chain recombines TRBV5-5 with TRBJ2-7, with 11 bases that match TRBD1. This CDR3 has 16 amino acids. Germline V gene sequence: CDR1 SGHKS, CDR2 YYEKEE (reference sequence). Trimming at V came to 2 bases and at J to 6 bases, leaving 10 bases not matched to a gene. CDR3 in amino acids: CASSFPGQGVFREQYF. The CDR3 coding sequence is TGTGCCAGCAGCTTCCCGGGACAGGGGGTATTCCGCGAGCAGTACTTC.

The chain carries TRBV9 and TRBJ2-2; TRBD2 might be the D (5 bases). The V gene's germline CDR1 is SGDLS and CDR2 YYNGEE. The CDR3 has 14 residues. The V and J ends lost 4 bases and 0 bases respectively, with 7 bases between them. The CDR3 nucleotides read TGTGCCAGCAGCCCGGGGACGAACACCGGGGAGCTGTTTTTT. It encodes CASSPGTNTGELFF.

Here the CDR3 reads CATNSMNTEAFF. Here the CDR3 DNA reads TGTGCCACTAACAGTATGAACACTGAAGCTTTCTTT. V is TRBV19 and J is TRBJ1-1; no firm D call. V dropped 10 bases and J dropped 0 bases, with 9 bases sitting between them. CDR1 is LNHDA and CDR2 is SQIVND in the germline V gene (reference sequence). This CDR3 is 12 amino acids long. The full variable domain, with the rest looked up from reference TRBV19 and TRBJ1-1, is DGGITQSPKYLFRKEGQNVTLSCEQNLNHDAMYWYRQDPGQGLRLIYYSQIVNDFQKGDIAEGYSVSREKKESFPLTVTSAQKNPTAFYLCATNSMNTEAFFGQGTRLTVV.

The chain carries TRBV7-9 and TRBJ2-7; 7 nucleotides align to TRBD1. V was pared by 5 bases and J by 2 bases, with 3 bases of the junction left unmatched. This CDR3 comprises 13 residues. Germline loops: CDR1 SEHNR, CDR2 FQNEAQ (reference sequence). As DNA, the CDR3 is TGTGCCAGCAGCCCGGGACAGACCTACGAGCAGTACTTC. Its translation is CASSPGQTYEQYF.

The rearrangement joins TRBV5-4 to TRBJ2-2; 10 bases line up with TRBD2. The CDR3 covers 16 residues. Germline V lookup: CDR1 SGHNT, CDR2 YYREEE (reference sequence). After removal of 3 bases from V and 1 base from J, the junction contained 3 bases not matched to a gene. CDR3 loop: CASSSGLAQNTGELFF. The CDR3 coding sequence is TGTGCCAGCAGCTCGGGACTAGCGCAGAACACCGGGGAGCTGTTTTTT.

V usage is TRBV6-6 and J usage is TRBJ1-5; TRBD1 might be the D (6 bases). Germline lookup yields CDR1 MNHNY and CDR2 SVGAGI (reference sequence). This CDR3 contains 15 residues. V lost 7 bases and J 0 bases, leaving 13 bases between the germline ends. This chain's CDR3 is CASIGGGYSNQPQHF. The CDR3 bases are TGTGCCAGCATTGGCGGGGGCTATAGCAATCAGCCCCAGCATTTT.

V gene TRBV4-2 combines with J gene TRBJ2-1; a weak D match, TRBD1 (6 bases). Germline assignment: CDR1 LGHNA and CDR2 YNFKEQ. V was cut by 0 bases and J by 5 bases, with 8 bases left in between. The CDR3 consists of 14 residues. The CDR3 protein is CASSQDGQNNEQFF. CDR3 nucleotides: TGTGCCAGCAGCCAAGATGGACAGAACAATGAGCAGTTCTTC.

The rearrangement links TRBV19 to TRBJ2-3, with TRBD2 matching over 10 bases. Trimming at V came to 2 bases and at J to 3 bases, leaving 11 bases not matched to a gene. In germline, CDR1 is LNHDA, CDR2 SQIVND (reference sequence). The CDR3 has 18 residues. The CDR3 is CASSIRAQRGGLTDTQYF. CDR3 coding DNA: TGTGCCAGTAGTATAAGGGCCCAGCGGGGGGGCTTGACAGATACGCAGTATTTT.

The chain recombines TRBV7-2 with TRBJ2-2; D is possibly TRBD1 (5 bases). Germline CDR1 and CDR2: SGHTA and FQGNSA. Between the trimmed V and J ends, which lost 6 bases and 2 bases, there was a span of 13 bases. The CDR3 length is 15 residues. CDR3 DNA: TGTGCCAGCAGTTTGAAAGGGGCCAACACCGGGGAGCTGTTTTTT. Its protein is CASSLKGANTGELFF.

The chain employs TRBV10-3 and TRBJ2-1, with TRBD2 identical over 8 bases. Trimming took 8 bases from V and 6 from J; bases not matched to a gene: 9. The CDR3 extends over 14 amino acids. Germline V gives CDR1 ENHRY, CDR2 SYGVKD. The CDR3 DNA reads TGTGCCATCGGAGCGGGGGACATACTCAATGAGCAGTTCTTC. It is translated as CAIGAGDILNEQFF.